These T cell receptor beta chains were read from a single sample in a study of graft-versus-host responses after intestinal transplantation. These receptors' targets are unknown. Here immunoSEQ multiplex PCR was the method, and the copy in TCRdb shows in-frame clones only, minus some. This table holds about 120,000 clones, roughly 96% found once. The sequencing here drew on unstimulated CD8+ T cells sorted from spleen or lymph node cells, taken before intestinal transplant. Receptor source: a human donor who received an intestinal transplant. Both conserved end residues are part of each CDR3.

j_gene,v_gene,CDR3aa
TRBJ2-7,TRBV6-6,CASSHFQGSAYEQYF
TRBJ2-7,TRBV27,CASSPTGWEGNYEQYF
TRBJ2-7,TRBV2,CASSGPDTPAYEQYF
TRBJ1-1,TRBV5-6,CASSLGSVAEAFF
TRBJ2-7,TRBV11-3,CASSFPRPPTYEQYF
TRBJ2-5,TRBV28,CASSFDRGHQETQYF
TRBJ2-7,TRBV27,CASSWSSGESAYEQYF
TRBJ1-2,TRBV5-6,CASRPSGTTFYGYTF
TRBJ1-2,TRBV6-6,CASSYGGTGWGYTF
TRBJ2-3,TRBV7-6,CASSLGSSAGTDTQYF
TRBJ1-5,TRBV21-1,CASSNLIEGPPAIYNQPQHF
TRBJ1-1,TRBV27,CASSLYTGPNTEAFF
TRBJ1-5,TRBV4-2,CASSQDTGTGAQPQHF
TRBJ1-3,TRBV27,CASSLRGSGNTIYF
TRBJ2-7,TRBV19,CASTAGAGSSYEQYF
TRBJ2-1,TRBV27,CASSSLSGRAYNEQFF
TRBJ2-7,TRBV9,CASSVSSRGDPSYEQYF
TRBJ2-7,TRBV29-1,CSVEFRQGRDSYEQYF
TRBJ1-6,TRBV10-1,CASSGAGKFPHPGGSYNSPLHF
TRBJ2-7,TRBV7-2,CASSITSGPYEQYF
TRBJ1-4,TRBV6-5,CASSYRGTNEKLFF
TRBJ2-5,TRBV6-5,CASRRQGSQETQYF
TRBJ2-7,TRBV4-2,CASSQPGAQGDYEQYF
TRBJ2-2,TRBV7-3,CASTWGAVTGELFF
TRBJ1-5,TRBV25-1,CASSPGAVGNQPQHF
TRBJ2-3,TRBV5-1,CASSLGRAGRTDTQYF
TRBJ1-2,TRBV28,CASSLWTGGNGYTF
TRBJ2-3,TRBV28,CASSLRLAYTQYF
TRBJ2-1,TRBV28,CASSFLIRDPYNEQFF
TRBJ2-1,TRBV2,CASSGRGGNEQFF